This T cell receptor beta chain stems from a study of blood T cell repertoires in COVID-19 (TCRdb year 2020). For the wider study: Collaborator samples came from the United States, Italy and Spain and covered acute and convalescent phases of COVID-19. The prospective study material was composed of cDNA or gDNA derived from T cells, B-cell-depleted T cells, or PBMCs. The dataset comprised deeply sampled blood TCRbeta repertoires from subjects exposed to, actively infected with, or recovered from COVID-19. Where available, HLA class I and class II types were obtained from metadata supplied by the sample provider rather than from assay-based typing. The samples were drawn from two sources: the first 160 participants of the ongoing ImmuneRACE study, and fewer than 1,500 subjects contributed by 6 global collaborators. Nearly every sample came with metadata listing a de-identified subject ID, COVID-19 status, age in years and sex. A freely available public database, intended as a resource for researchers studying the immune response to SARS-CoV-2, is where the repertoires were released.

According to the germline V gene, CDR1 reads SGHTA and CDR2 reads FQGNSA. Between the V and J ends, shortened by 4 bases and 7 bases respectively, the junction contains 11 bases. From its cysteine to its phenylalanine, the CDR3 spans 13 amino acids. Here the CDR3 DNA is all that survives: 39 bases in frame from base 1. TCRbeta CDR3 regions were amplified from genomic DNA using the immunoSEQ Assay, a bias-controlled multiplex PCR. In the original analysis: The number of nucleated cells in each sample was estimated from the amplification of reference gene primers within the assay. To quantify the absolute abundance of each unique TCRbeta CDR3 rearrangement, sequence reads were collapsed and filtered. For each sample, productive Simpson clonality was calculated by taking the square root of Simpson's diversity index across productive rearrangements. In its TCRdb copy, this immuneACCESS table keeps in-frame sequences only and misses some clones. Where compared with another copy, unresolved V genes explain less than half of these, and the others have no known cause. V, J and clone size are those of that table, while D and trimming were read from the DNA. The sample table records some 270,000 clones; about 80% of these occur just once. The top ten constitute 3.4% of the sample.

Comment on this clone: The specificity of this receptor is unknown. No base quality information exists; no much larger clone differs at one position.

Study-wide findings and limitations: Clinical and demographic metadata were provided uncurated, with the amount varying by source and participant.

Participants in the prospective study were aged about 18 to 95 years, lived in 20 to 25 United States geographic areas, and enrolled through a virtual design. In the prospective study, cohorts were assigned on the basis of participant-reported clinical history obtained from a screening survey and a study questionnaire. Recovered participants in ImmuneRACE Cohort 3 were defined as having two consecutive negative NP/OP PCR tests, clearance from a healthcare professional, or resolution of symptoms. Mobile phlebotomists in the prospective study collected whole blood, serum and a nasopharyngeal or oropharyngeal swab from every participant. Participants in the prospective study had the option to provide additional blood draws and questionnaires over a roughly two-month period. Before DNA extraction, prospective study blood samples were shipped either frozen or at room temperature.

The chain uses TRBV7-2 and TRBJ1-5; TRBD1 could be the D gene, as 6 bases match. The source is a man aged 45 to 65 who had recovered from COVID-19. The sequencing input was PBMCs or T cells enriched from blood (not recorded which). In nucleotides, the sequence is TGTGCCAGCAGCTCGCTGACAGGACAGCCCCAGCATTTT. This sequence encodes CASSSLTGQPQHF.